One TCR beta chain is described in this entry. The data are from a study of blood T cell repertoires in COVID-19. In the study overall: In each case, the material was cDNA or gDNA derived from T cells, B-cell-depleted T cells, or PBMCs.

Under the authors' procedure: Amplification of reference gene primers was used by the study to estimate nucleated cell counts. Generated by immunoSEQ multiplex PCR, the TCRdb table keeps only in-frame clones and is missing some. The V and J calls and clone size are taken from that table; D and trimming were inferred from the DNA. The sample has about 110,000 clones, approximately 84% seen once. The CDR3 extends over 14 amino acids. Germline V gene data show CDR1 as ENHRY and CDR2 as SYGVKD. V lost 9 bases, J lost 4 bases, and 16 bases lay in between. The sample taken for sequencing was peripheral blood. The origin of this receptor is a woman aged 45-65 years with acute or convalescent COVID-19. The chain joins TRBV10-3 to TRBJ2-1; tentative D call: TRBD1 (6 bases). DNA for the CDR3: TGTGCCATACGCCGGACAGATTCTTACAATGAGCAGTTCTTC. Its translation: CAIRRTDSYNEQFF.